Included here is one TCR beta chain sequence, with context. The data belong to a study of blood T cell repertoires in COVID-19. Profiled with immunoSEQ multiplex PCR; TCRdb holds only in-frame clones, not every one. The sample lists a few hundred thousand clones, approximately 84% occurring once. The CDR3 covers 13 residues. CDR1 and CDR2 (germline): SGHNT, YYREEE (reference sequence). V was pared by 6 bases and J by 2 bases, with 11 bases between. The chain is built from TRBV5-4 and TRBJ2-5; tentative D call: TRBD1 (6 bases). The receptor's source is a man aged 50 or older who had recovered from COVID-19. What was sequenced was PBMCs or T cells enriched from blood (not recorded which). Here the CDR3 DNA reads TGTGCCAGCAACTTAGGGGGTCAAGAGACCCAGTACTTC. As protein: CASNLGGQETQYF.